This T cell receptor beta chain derives from a study of control samples from healthy donors and cancer patients (dated by TCRdb to 2020 to 2022). CDR3 length: 14 amino acids, cysteine to phenylalanine. CDR3 DNA is the only sequence kept; it has 42 bases, read in frame from the first base. CDR1 and CDR2, per the germline V gene, are KGHDR and SFDVKD. Germline trimming amounts to 7 bases on V and 6 bases on J, with 2 as the count of junction bases outside the gene matches. The library was generated by the immunoSEQ multiplex PCR assay. TCRdb provides this immuneACCESS table in a form limited to in-frame rearrangements. Some clones are lacking; in checked studies, under half of them reflect an unresolved V gene, and why the rest are absent is not known. This sample lists roughly 100,000 clones; 92% were detected once. 2% to 3% of the sample goes to the ten largest clones. With respect to this clone: This receptor's antigen is unknown. Base qualities are not provided; no much larger clone lies one nucleotide away.

The chain is assembled from TRBV24-1 and TRBJ1-6; 10 bases in between match TRBD1. Sequenced sample: blood. This TCR was recovered from a woman aged 18-30 years in good health. The CDR3 here reads CATRGQGLNSPLHF. Here is the DNA: TGTGCCACCAGGGGACAGGGGCTTAATTCACCCCTCCACTTT.